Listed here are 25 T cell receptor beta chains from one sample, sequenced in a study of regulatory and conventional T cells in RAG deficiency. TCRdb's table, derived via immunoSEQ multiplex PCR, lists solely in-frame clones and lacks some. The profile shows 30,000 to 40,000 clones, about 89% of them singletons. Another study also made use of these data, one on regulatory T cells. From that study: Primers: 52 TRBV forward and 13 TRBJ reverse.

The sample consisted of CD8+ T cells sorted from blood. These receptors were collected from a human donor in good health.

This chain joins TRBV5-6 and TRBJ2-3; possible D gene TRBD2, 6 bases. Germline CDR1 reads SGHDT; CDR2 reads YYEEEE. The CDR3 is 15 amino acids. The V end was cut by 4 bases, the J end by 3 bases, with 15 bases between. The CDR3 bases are TGTGCCAGCAGCCCCGTCGGGGGAGGTACAGATACGCAGTATTTT. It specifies CASSPVGGGTDTQYF.

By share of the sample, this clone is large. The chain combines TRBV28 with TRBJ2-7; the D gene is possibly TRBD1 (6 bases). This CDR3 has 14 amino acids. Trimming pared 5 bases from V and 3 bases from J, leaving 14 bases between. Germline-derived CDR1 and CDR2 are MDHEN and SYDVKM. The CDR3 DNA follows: TGTGCCAGCAGTATCTCAGGGGCAGACTACGAGCAGTACTTC. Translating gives CASSISGADYEQYF.

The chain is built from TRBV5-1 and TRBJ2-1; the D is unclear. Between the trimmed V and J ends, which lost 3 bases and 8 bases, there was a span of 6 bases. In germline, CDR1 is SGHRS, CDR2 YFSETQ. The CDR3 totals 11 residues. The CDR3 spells CASSSQDEQFF. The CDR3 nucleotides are TGCGCCAGCAGCTCCCAGGATGAGCAGTTCTTC.

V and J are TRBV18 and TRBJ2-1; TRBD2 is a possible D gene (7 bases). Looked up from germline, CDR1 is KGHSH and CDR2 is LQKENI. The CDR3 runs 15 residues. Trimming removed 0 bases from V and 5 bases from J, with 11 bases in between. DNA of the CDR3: TGTGCCAGCTCACCACCGTGGGAGGGGGACAATGAGCAGTTCTTC. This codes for CASSPPWEGDNEQFF.

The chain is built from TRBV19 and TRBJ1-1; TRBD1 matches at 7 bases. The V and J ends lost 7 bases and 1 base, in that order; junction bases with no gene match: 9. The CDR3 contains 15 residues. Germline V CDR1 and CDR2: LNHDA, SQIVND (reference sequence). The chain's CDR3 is CASTLTGVGNTEAFF. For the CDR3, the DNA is TGTGCCAGTACCCTTACAGGGGTGGGGAACACTGAAGCTTTCTTT.

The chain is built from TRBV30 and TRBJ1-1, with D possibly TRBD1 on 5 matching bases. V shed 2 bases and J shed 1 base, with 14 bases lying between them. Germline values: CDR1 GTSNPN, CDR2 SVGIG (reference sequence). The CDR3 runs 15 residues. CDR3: CAWSSGTSRNTEAFF. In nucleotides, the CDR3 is TGTGCCTGGAGTTCCGGGACCTCGAGGAACACTGAAGCTTTCTTT.

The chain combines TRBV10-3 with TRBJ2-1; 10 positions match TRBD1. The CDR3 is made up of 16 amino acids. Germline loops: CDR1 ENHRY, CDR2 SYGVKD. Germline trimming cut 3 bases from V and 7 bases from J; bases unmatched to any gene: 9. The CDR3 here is CAISDTGTGVGNEQFF. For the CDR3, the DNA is TGTGCCATCAGTGACACCGGGACAGGGGTCGGGAATGAGCAGTTCTTC.

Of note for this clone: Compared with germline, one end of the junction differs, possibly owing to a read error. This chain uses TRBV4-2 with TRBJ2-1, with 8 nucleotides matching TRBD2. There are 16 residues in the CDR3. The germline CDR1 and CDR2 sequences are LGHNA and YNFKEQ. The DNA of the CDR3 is TGTGCCAGCAGTCAAGAGAGCGGGGGATCCTACAATGAGCAGTTCTTC. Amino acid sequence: CASSQESGGSYNEQFF.

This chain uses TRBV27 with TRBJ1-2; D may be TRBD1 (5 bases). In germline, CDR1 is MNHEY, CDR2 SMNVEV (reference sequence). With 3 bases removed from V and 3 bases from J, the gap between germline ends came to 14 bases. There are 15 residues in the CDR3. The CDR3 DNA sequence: TGTGCCAGCAGTTTGGTCGGGGAAGGGGACTATGGCTACACCTTC. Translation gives CASSLVGEGDYGYTF.

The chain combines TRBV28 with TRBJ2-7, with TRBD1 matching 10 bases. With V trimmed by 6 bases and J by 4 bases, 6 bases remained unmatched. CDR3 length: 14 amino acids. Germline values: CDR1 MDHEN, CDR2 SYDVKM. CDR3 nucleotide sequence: TGTGCCAGCAGACGGACAGGGGGTGGATACGAGCAGTACTTC. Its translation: CASRRTGGGYEQYF. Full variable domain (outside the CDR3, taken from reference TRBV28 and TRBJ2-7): DVKVTQSSRYLVKRTGEKVFLECVQDMDHENMFWYRQDPGLGLRLIYFSYDVKMKEKGDIPEGYSVSREKKERFSLILESASTNQTSMYLCASRRTGGGYEQYFGPGTRLTVT.

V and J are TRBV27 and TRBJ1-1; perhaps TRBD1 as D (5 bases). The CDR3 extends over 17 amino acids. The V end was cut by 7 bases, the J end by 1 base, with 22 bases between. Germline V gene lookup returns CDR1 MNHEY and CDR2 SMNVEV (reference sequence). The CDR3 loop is CASNPEGPGGGNTEAFF. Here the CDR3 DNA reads TGTGCCAGCAACCCTGAGGGACCGGGCGGAGGGAACACTGAAGCTTTCTTT.

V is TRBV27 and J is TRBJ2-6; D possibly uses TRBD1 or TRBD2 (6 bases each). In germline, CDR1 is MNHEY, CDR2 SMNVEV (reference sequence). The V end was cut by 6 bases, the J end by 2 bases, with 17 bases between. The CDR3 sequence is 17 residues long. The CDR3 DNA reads TGTGCCAGCAGACCCATGTTGGGGGGCCCTGGGGCCAACGTCCTGACTTTC. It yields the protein CASRPMLGGPGANVLTF.

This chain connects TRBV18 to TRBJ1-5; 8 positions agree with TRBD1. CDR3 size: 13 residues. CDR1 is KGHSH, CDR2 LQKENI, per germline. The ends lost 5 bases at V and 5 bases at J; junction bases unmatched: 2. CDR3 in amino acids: CASSDRGDQPQHF. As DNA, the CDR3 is TGTGCCAGCTCAGACAGGGGTGATCAGCCCCAGCATTTT.

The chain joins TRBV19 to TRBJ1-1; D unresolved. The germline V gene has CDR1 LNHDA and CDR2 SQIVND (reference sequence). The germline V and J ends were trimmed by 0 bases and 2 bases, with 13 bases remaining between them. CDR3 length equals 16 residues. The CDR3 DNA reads TGTGCCAGTAGTATAGATCTCGGCGGAGACAACACTGAAGCTTTCTTT. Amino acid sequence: CASSIDLGGDNTEAFF.

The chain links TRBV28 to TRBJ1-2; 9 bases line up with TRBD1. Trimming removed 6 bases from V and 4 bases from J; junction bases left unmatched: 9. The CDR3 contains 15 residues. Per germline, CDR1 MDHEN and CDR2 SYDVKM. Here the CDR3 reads CASRSTGGIGYGYTF. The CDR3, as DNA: TGTGCCAGCAGATCGACAGGGGGAATAGGCTATGGCTACACCTTC.

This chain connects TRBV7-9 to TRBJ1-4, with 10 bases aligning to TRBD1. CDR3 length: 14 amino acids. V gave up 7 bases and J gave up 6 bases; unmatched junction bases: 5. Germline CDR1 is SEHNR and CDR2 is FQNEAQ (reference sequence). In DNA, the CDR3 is TGTGCCAGCATCGGGACAGGGGAGCATGAAAAACTGTTTTTT. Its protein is CASIGTGEHEKLFF.

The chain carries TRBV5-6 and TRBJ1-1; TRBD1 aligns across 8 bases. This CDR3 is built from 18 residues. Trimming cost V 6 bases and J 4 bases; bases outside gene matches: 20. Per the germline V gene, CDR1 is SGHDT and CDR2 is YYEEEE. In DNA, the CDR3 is TGTGCCAGCACTCTCCGGGGACAGGCCAATTATTGGGCCACTGAAGCTTTCTTT. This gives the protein CASTLRGQANYWATEAFF.

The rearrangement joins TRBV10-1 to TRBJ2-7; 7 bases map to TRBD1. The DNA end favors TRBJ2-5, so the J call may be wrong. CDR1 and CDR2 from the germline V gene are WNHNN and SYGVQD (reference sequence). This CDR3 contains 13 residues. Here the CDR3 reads CASSVGRGETQYF. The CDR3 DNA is TGCGCCAGCAGTGTCGGCAGGGGGGAGACCCAGTACTTC.

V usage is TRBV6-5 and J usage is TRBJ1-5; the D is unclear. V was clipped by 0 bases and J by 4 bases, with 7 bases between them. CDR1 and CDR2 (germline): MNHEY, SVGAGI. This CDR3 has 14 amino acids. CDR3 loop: CASSYSTANQPQHF. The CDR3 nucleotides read TGTGCCAGCAGTTACTCGACCGCTAATCAGCCCCAGCATTTT.

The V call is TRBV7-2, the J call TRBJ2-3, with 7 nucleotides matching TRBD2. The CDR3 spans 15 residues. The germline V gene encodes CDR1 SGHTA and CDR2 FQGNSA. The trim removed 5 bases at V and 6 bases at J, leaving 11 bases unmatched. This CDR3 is CASSAAGSPYDTQYF. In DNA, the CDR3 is TGTGCCAGCAGCGCAGCGGGGTCCCCGTATGATACGCAGTATTTT.

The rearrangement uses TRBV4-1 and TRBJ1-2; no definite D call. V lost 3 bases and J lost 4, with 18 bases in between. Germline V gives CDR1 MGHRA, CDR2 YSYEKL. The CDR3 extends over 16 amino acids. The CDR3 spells CASSQDWTAYSYGYTF. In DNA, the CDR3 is TGCGCCAGCAGCCAGGATTGGACGGCCTACAGCTATGGCTACACCTTC.

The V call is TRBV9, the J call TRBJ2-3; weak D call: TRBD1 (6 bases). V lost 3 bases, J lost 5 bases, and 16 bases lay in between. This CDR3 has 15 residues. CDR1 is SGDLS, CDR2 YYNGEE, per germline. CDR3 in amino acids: CASSDTGNRGDTQYF. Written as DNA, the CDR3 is TGTGCCAGCAGCGACACAGGGAATCGAGGAGATACGCAGTATTTT.

The CDR3 DNA follows: TGCAGCGTAGCAGGGGGAAACACCATATATTTT. Protein sequence: CSVAGGNTIYF. The V gene is TRBV29-1, the J gene TRBJ1-3; the D gene is possibly TRBD1 (5 bases). The CDR3 covers 11 residues. V lost 6 bases, J lost 4 bases, and 7 bases lay in between. Germline CDR1 and CDR2: SQVTM and ANQGSEA.

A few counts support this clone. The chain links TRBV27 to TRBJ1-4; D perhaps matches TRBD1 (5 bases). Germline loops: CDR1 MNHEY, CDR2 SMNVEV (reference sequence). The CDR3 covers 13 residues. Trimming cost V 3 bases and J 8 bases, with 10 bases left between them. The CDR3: CASSFRGGEKLFF. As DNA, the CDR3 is TGTGCCAGCAGTTTCCGGGGGGGGGAAAAACTGTTTTTT.

This CDR3 reads CAWRGQPNTGELFF. CDR3 DNA sequence: TGTGCCTGGAGGGGACAGCCGAACACCGGGGAGCTGTTTTTT. The rearrangement links TRBV30 to TRBJ2-2, with 7 bases aligning to TRBD1. The ends lost 3 bases at V and 0 bases at J; junction bases unmatched: 1. Germline lookup yields CDR1 GTSNPN and CDR2 SVGIG (reference sequence). The CDR3 spans 14 residues.